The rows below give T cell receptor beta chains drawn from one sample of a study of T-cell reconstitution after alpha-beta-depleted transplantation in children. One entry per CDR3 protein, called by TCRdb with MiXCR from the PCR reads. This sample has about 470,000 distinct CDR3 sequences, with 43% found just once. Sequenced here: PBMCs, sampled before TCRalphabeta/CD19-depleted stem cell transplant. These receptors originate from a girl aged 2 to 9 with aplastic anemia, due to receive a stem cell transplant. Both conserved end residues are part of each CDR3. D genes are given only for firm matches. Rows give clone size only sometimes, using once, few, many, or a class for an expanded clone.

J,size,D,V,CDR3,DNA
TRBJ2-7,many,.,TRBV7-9,CASSLKGYEQYF,TGTGCCAGCAGCTTAAAGGGTTACGAGCAGTACTTC
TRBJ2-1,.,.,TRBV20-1,CSAKNTGVSSYNEQFF,TGCAGTGCCAAAAACACCGGAGTTAGCTCCTACAATGAGCAGTTCTTC
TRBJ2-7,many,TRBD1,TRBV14,CASSRRGGREFSYEQYF,TGTGCCAGCAGCCGCCGAGGGGGCAGGGAGTTTTCCTACGAGCAGTACTTC
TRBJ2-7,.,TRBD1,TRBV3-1,CASSPLPGGEFYEQYF,TGTGCCAGCAGCCCACTGCCAGGGGGCGAATTCTACGAGCAGTACTTC
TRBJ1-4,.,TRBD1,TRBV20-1,CSASERGPEDEKLFF,TGCAGTGCCTCGGAGAGGGGGCCTGAGGATGAAAAACTGTTTTTT
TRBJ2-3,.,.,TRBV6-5,CASSYFNRGTDTQYF,TGTGCCAGCAGTTACTTCAACAGGGGCACAGATACGCAGTATTTT
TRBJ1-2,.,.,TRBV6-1,CASSGGSTGQYGYTF,TGTGCCAGCAGCGGAGGCTCAACAGGGCAATATGGCTACACCTTC
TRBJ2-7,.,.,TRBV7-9,CASSGPGHTYEQYF,TGTGCCAGCAGCGGACCGGGACATACCTACGAGCAGTACTTC
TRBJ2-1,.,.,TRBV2,CATKASALPYNEQFF,TGTGCCACCAAGGCTTCCGCGCTTCCCTACAATGAGCAGTTCTTC
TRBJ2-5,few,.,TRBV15,CATSTSGVGQETQYF,TGTGCCACCAGCACTTCAGGGGTTGGACAAGAGACCCAGTACTTC
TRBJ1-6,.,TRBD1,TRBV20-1,CSARDVSRGSNSDLHF,TGCAGTGCTAGAGATGTTAGCAGGGGGAGTAATTCAGACCTCCACTTT